The next 6 T cell receptor beta chains were all read from a single sample in a study of control samples from healthy donors and cancer patients. Using immunoSEQ multiplex PCR, the repertoire was profiled, and TCRdb retains in-frame clones only, with some absent. The sample shows 160,000 or so clones, 96% of them seen only once. Sequences were obtained from blood. The receptors originated from a woman aged 30 to 39 in good health.

V is TRBV30 and J is TRBJ2-7; TRBD2 is a possible D gene (5 bases). V dropped 1 base and J dropped 0 bases, with 7 bases sitting between them. Germline V gene data show CDR1 as GTSNPN and CDR2 as SVGIG (reference sequence). This CDR3 is 13 amino acids long. CDR3 sequence reads: CAWSGGSSYEQYF. The CDR3, as DNA: TGTGCCTGGAGTGGCGGGTCCTCCTACGAGCAGTACTTC.

This clone was detected only once. V is TRBV4-2 and J is TRBJ2-1, with 13 positions matching TRBD2. This CDR3 comprises 18 residues. Germline CDR1 LGHNA, CDR2 YNFKEQ. V lost 7 bases and J lost 2; bases outside the gene matches: 11. CDR3 DNA sequence: TGTGCCAGCACCCCGGGGGGTGGACTAGCGGGGGCCTACAATGAGCAGTTCTTC. Protein product: CASTPGGGLAGAYNEQFF.

This clone was detected once. The chain couples TRBV28 to TRBJ2-7; 8 nucleotides align to TRBD2. Germline CDR1 reads MDHEN; CDR2 reads SYDVKM. J was trimmed by 1 base and V by 6 bases; bases with no gene match: 11. The CDR3 totals 16 residues. CDR3 amino acids: CASRPSGSGLSYEQYF. In DNA, the CDR3 is TGTGCCAGCAGGCCTAGCGGGTCCGGTCTATCCTACGAGCAGTACTTC. The whole variable domain, remainder taken from reference TRBV28 and TRBJ2-7, is DVKVTQSSRYLVKRTGEKVFLECVQDMDHENMFWYRQDPGLGLRLIYFSYDVKMKEKGDIPEGYSVSREKKERFSLILESASTNQTSMYLCASRPSGSGLSYEQYFGPGTRLTVT.

The rearrangement uses TRBV27 and TRBJ1-6, with 7 positions matching TRBD1. Germline CDR1 and CDR2: MNHEY and SMNVEV (reference sequence). The V segment lost 4 bases and the J segment 5 bases; nucleotides outside the gene matches: 11. The CDR3 length is 17 residues. The CDR3 DNA sequence: TGTGCCAGCAGTTCGCCACTCCAAACAGGGGATAATTCACCCCTCCACTTT. Translation gives CASSSPLQTGDNSPLHF.

The V and J genes are TRBV7-4 and TRBJ2-1; D not certain. In germline, CDR1 is SGHVT, CDR2 SQSDAQ. The CDR3 has 20 residues. The V gene lost 5 bases and the J gene lost 0 bases, with 26 bases spanning the gap. The CDR3 coding sequence is TGTGCCAGCAGCCCGGGTTGCGACAAAATAGACTTGAGCTCCTACAATGAGCAGTTCTTC. Protein sequence: CASSPGCDKIDLSSYNEQFF.

J is TRBJ2-5 and V is TRBV7-6, with 8 bases lining up with TRBD1. Looked up from germline, CDR1 is SGHVS and CDR2 is FNYEAQ. J gave up 5 bases and V 5 bases, and 7 bases lay outside the gene matches. CDR3 length: 14 amino acids. CDR3 residues: CASSKAGGGETQYF. For the CDR3, the DNA is TGTGCCAGCAGCAAAGCAGGGGGCGGTGAGACCCAGTACTTC.